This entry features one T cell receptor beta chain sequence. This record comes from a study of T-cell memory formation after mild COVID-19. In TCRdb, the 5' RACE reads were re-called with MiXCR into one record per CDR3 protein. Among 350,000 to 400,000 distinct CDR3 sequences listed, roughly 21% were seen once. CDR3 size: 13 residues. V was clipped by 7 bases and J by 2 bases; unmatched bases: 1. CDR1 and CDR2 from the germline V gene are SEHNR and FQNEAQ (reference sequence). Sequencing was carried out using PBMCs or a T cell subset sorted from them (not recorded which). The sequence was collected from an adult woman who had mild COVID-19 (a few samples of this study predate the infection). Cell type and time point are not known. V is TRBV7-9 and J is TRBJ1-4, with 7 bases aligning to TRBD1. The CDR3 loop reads CASTGQTNEKLFF. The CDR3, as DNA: TGTGCCAGCACGGGACAGACTAATGAAAAACTGTTTTTT.